This TCR beta chain comes out of a study of response to subunit inactivated influenza vaccine. Trimming removed 4 bases from V and 2 bases from J; junction bases left unmatched: 8. Germline V gives CDR1 MNHEY, CDR2 SVGEGT. The CDR3 totals 15 residues. Whole-study results and caveats: That few new T cells are recruited by each seasonal influenza vaccination was the authors' suggestion.

Concerning this clonotype: Its antigen is unidentified.

One entry per CDR3 protein, called by TCRdb with MiXCR from the RT-PCR reads. This table has about 780,000 distinct CDR3 sequences, less than 20% appearing once. The sample here was PBMCs from blood, taken 4 to 6 days after vaccination. The TCR sequence derives from a man in his fifties or sixties who received an inactivated influenza vaccine. The genes are TRBV6-2 or TRBV6-3 and TRBJ2-7, with 7 bases that match TRBD1. The CDR3: CASSSPDRPAYEQYF. The CDR3 coding sequence is TGTGCCAGCAGTTCCCCGGACAGGCCAGCCTACGAGCAGTACTTC.